A single sample gave rise to the 12 T cell receptor beta chains below, sequenced in a study of a mutant IDH1 vaccine in newly diagnosed glioma. Only in-frame clones appear in the TCRdb table, and some are missing; sequencing was by immunoSEQ multiplex PCR. The sample consists of 41,000 or so clones, under 80% of them appearing once. The time point was: week 23, last vaccination. What each vaccine dose contained was 300 ug of mutant IDH1 20-mer peptide, accompanied by topical imiquimod. These receptors' antigens are unknown. The source material was PBMCs, sampled from a glioma patient whose treatment included an IDH1 peptide vaccine. The receptors here all came from a woman aged 35 to 49 with glioma. Some clones in this sample may be carry-over from other donors' samples.

The chain combines TRBV15 with TRBJ1-1; TRBD1 matches at 9 bases. V gave up 5 bases and J gave up 3 bases; unmatched junction bases: 4. CDR1 LNHNV and CDR2 YYDKDF come from the germline V gene (reference sequence). The CDR3 is 14 residues long. The chain's CDR3 is CATSFDRGDTEAFF. Here the CDR3 DNA reads TGTGCCACCAGCTTTGACAGGGGGGACACTGAAGCTTTCTTT.

This chain uses TRBV6-1 with TRBJ1-5, with 7 bases matching TRBD1. With 5 bases clipped from V and 6 bases from J, the junction kept 4 bases outside the gene matches. The CDR3 runs to 13 residues. The germline V gene has CDR1 MNHNS and CDR2 SASEGT. Here the CDR3 reads CASSQGEGQPQHF. In DNA, the CDR3 is TGTGCCAGCAGTCAGGGGGAGGGTCAGCCCCAGCATTTT.

This rearrangement joins TRBV29-1 to TRBJ2-5, with 7 bases fitting TRBD1. The germline CDR1 and CDR2 sequences are SQVTM and ANQGSEA. The trim removed 8 bases at V and 1 base at J, leaving 10 bases unmatched. The CDR3 consists of 14 residues. DNA for the CDR3: TGCAGCACTGAGACAGGGCCCCTCCAAGAGACCCAGTACTTC. Translation: CSTETGPLQETQYF.

The rearrangement uses TRBV9 and TRBJ1-2; the D gene is possibly TRBD1 (5 bases). The ends were cut back, 2 bases at V and 0 bases at J, with 8 bases in the middle. CDR1 is SGDLS and CDR2 is YYNGEE in the germline V gene. This CDR3 region has 14 residues. CDR3 in amino acids: CASSVGDPNYGYTF. CDR3 coding DNA: TGTGCCAGCAGCGTTGGGGACCCTAACTATGGCTACACCTTC.

This clone occurred a few times. V and J are TRBV27 and TRBJ1-2; the D is unclear. Trimming took off 4 bases at V and 8 bases at J, with 14 bases between the two ends. The CDR3 runs 13 residues. CDR1 is MNHEY, CDR2 SMNVEV, per germline (reference sequence). DNA for the CDR3: TGTGCCAGCAGTTCGGGTCGGACCGGAGGCTACACCTTC. This sequence encodes CASSSGRTGGYTF.

V is TRBV28 and J is TRBJ2-3; D not certain. The CDR3 is 13 residues long. Between the trimmed V and J ends, which lost 6 bases and 0 bases, there was a span of 7 bases. The germline V gene encodes CDR1 MDHEN and CDR2 SYDVKM. The CDR3 loop reads CASSGLSTDTQYF. CDR3 sequence (DNA): TGTGCCAGCAGCGGTCTTAGCACAGATACGCAGTATTTT.

This chain joins TRBV4-1 and TRBJ2-3; 13 bases are shared with TRBD2. J was trimmed by 6 bases and V by 4 bases; bases with no gene match: 7. Germline CDR1 reads MGHRA; CDR2 reads YSYEKL. CDR3 length equals 16 residues. In nucleotides, the CDR3 is TGCGCCAGCAGCCTGCGCGGACTAGCGGGAGCCGATACGCAGTATTTT. Amino acid sequence: CASSLRGLAGADTQYF.

The chain joins TRBV6-6 to TRBJ2-7; 9 bases fit TRBD1. CDR3 size: 13 residues. The J segment lost 2 bases and the V segment lost 8 bases, leaving 4 bases of the junction unmatched. Germline V lookup: CDR1 MNHNY, CDR2 SVGAGI (reference sequence). This CDR3 reads CASGRTGAYEQYF. The CDR3 DNA reads as TGTGCCAGCGGAAGGACAGGGGCCTACGAGCAGTACTTC.

The genes are TRBV5-1 and TRBJ2-3, with TRBD2 matching over 8 bases. V trimming: 0 bases; J trimming: 1 base; junction bases outside the gene matches: 7. CDR1 SGHRS and CDR2 YFSETQ come from the germline V gene. The CDR3 is 17 residues long. This chain's CDR3 is CASSLAYTGGGTDTQYF. As DNA, the CDR3 is TGCGCCAGCAGCTTGGCCTACACGGGGGGGGGCACAGATACGCAGTATTTT.

This clone came up once. CDR3 coding DNA: TGTGCCAGCAGCACTGGACTAGCGGGCGCAGATACGCAGTATTTT. Amino acid sequence: CASSTGLAGADTQYF. The chain combines TRBV7-8 with TRBJ2-3, with 11 bases fitting TRBD2. The CDR3 spans 15 residues. Trimming took 5 bases from V and 4 from J; bases not matched to a gene: 5. Germline V gene data show CDR1 as SGHVS and CDR2 as FQNEAQ. Full variable domain (missing parts from reference TRBV7-8 and TRBJ2-3): GAGVSQSPRYKVAKRGQDVALRCDPISGHVSLFWYQQALGQGPEFLTYFQNEAQLDKSGLPSDRFFAERPEGSVSTLKIQRTQQEDSAVYLCASSTGLAGADTQYFGPGTRLTVL.

The chain employs TRBV4-1 and TRBJ1-2; D gene ambiguous. The CDR3 loop spans 14 amino acids. Germline V lookup: CDR1 MGHRA, CDR2 YSYEKL. Trimming took off 1 base at V and 5 bases at J, with 11 bases between the two ends. The chain's CDR3 is CASSQALLGYGYTF. For the CDR3, the DNA is TGCGCCAGCAGCCAAGCCCTCCTAGGTTATGGCTACACCTTC.

This sequence joins TRBV2 and TRBJ2-3; D uncertain. The CDR3 is 13 residues long. CDR1 SNHLY and CDR2 FYNNEI come from the germline V gene. V dropped 0 bases and J dropped 9 bases, with 10 bases sitting between them. The chain's CDR3 is CASSEAEQITQYF. CDR3 sequence (DNA): TGTGCCAGCAGTGAAGCCGAACAGATAACGCAGTATTTT. The whole variable domain, remainder taken from reference TRBV2 and TRBJ2-3, is EPEVTQTPSHQVTQMGQEVILRCVPISNHLYFYWYRQILGQKVEFLVSFYNNEISEKSEIFDDQFSVERPDGSNFTLKIRSTKLEDSAMYFCASSEAEQITQYFGPGTRLTVL.